These T cell receptor beta chains were read from a single sample in a study of cytomegalovirus exposure and HLA in healthy donors. The data were produced by immunoSEQ multiplex PCR, yet TCRdb's version contains in-frame clones alone and is incomplete. This sample contains under 95,000 clones. The material sequenced was PBMCs. The source of these receptors is a female donor in good health and CMV-seropositive. CDR3s include the opening cysteine and the closing phenylalanine or tryptophan. The D gene is left open where the match is weak.

V	D	J	CDR3	DNA
TRBV7-2	TRBD2	TRBJ2-1	CASSPRVAGGRDEQFF	TGTGCCAGCAGCCCGAGGGTGGCGGGGGGGCGCGATGAGCAGTTCTTC
TRBV2	.	TRBJ1-1	CASMEGGGAGEAFF	TGTGCCAGCATGGAGGGAGGGGGGGCAGGTGAAGCTTTCTTT
TRBV14	TRBD1	TRBJ2-1	CASSHFRDRELNEQFF	TGTGCCAGCAGCCATTTCCGGGACAGAGAGCTCAATGAGCAGTTCTTC
TRBV13	TRBD1	TRBJ1-2	CASSWWTGGFGYTF	TGTGCCAGCAGCTGGTGGACAGGGGGCTTTGGCTACACCTTC
TRBV7-2	.	TRBJ2-5	CASSLRFQGRETQYF	TGTGCCAGCAGCTTACGGTTTCAGGGGAGAGAGACCCAGTACTTC
TRBV4-1	.	TRBJ1-4	CASSQTGATNEKLFF	TGCGCCAGCAGCCAAACAGGTGCAACTAATGAAAAACTGTTTTTT
TRBV11-2	.	TRBJ1-3	CASSSRQFLGLNTIYF	TGTGCCAGCAGCTCTAGACAGTTCCTCGGGCTGAACACCATATATTTT
TRBV27	TRBD1	TRBJ2-1	CASSSSDRDNEQFF	TGTGCCAGCAGTTCCTCGGACAGGGACAATGAGCAGTTCTTC
TRBV19	TRBD2	TRBJ2-1	CASSPLAGGDNEQFF	TGTGCCAGTAGTCCCCTAGCGGGAGGTGACAATGAGCAGTTCTTC
TRBV7-9	.	TRBJ1-2	CASSLRDYGYTF	TGTGCCAGCAGCTTGCGAGACTATGGCTACACCTTC
TRBV28	TRBD1	TRBJ2-7	CASRDTGGPYEQYF	TGTGCCAGCAGAGATACAGGGGGGCCCTACGAGCAGTACTTC
TRBV6-5	TRBD1	TRBJ2-5	CASSPDRAETQYF	TGTGCCAGCAGCCCCGACAGGGCAGAGACCCAGTACTTC
TRBV6-6	.	TRBJ2-2	CASSAATLNTGELFF	TGTGCCAGCAGTGCCGCGACATTAAACACCGGGGAGCTATTTTTT
TRBV6-1	.	TRBJ1-5	CASSTGREQGQPQHF	TGTGCCAGCAGCACCGGGAGGGAGCAGGGTCAGCCCCAGCATTTT
TRBV7-3	TRBD1	TRBJ2-1	CASSIDRDEQFF	TGTGCCAGCAGCATCGACAGGGACGAGCAGTTCTTC
TRBV7-9	TRBD2	TRBJ2-2	CASRTSGGSSGELFF	TGTGCCAGCAGGACTAGCGGGGGGTCCTCCGGGGAGCTGTTTTTT
TRBV5-1	.	TRBJ2-7	CASSLGQDEQYF	TGCGCCAGCAGCTTGGGACAGGACGAGCAGTACTTC
TRBV4-3	.	TRBJ1-2	CASSQERTARKGGYTF	TGCGCCAGCAGCCAAGAGAGGACAGCCAGAAAGGGTGGCTACACCTTC
TRBV7-9	.	TRBJ2-7	CASSLGSGAYEQYF	TGTGCCAGCAGCCTGGGTAGCGGTGCCTACGAGCAGTACTTC
TRBV4-1	TRBD2	TRBJ2-7	CASSHPAGREDSYEQYF	TGCGCCAGCAGCCATCCCGCCGGGCGGGAGGACTCCTACGAGCAGTACTTC
TRBV7-6	.	TRBJ2-7	CASSTTSTEQYF	TGTGCCAGCAGCACCACTAGCACCGAGCAGTACTTC
TRBV7-6	TRBD1	TRBJ1-4	CASSFGTVSNEKLFF	TGTGCCAGCAGCTTCGGGACAGTCAGTAATGAAAAACTGTTTTTT
TRBV7-5	.	TRBJ2-2	CARSPSSGGRNGELFF	TGTGCCAGAAGCCCATCTAGCGGGGGGAGGAACGGGGAGCTGTTTTTT
TRBV20-1	.	TRBJ2-3	CSATNTQYF	TGCAGTGCAACAAATACGCAGTATTTT
TRBV2	TRBD1	TRBJ1-6	CAGKQGPYNSPLHF	TGTGCCGGGAAACAGGGGCCCTATAATTCACCCCTCCACTTT
TRBV29-1	.	TRBJ2-3	CSVSLAASTDTQYF	TGCAGCGTCTCCTTAGCTGCTAGCACAGATACGCAGTATTTT
TRBV7-3	.	TRBJ1-3	CASSTSSGNTIYF	TGTGCCAGCAGCACCAGCTCTGGAAACACCATATATTTT
TRBV5-6	.	TRBJ2-5	CASSQTGTSQETQYF	TGTGCCAGCAGTCAGACCGGGACATCACAAGAGACCCAGTACTTC